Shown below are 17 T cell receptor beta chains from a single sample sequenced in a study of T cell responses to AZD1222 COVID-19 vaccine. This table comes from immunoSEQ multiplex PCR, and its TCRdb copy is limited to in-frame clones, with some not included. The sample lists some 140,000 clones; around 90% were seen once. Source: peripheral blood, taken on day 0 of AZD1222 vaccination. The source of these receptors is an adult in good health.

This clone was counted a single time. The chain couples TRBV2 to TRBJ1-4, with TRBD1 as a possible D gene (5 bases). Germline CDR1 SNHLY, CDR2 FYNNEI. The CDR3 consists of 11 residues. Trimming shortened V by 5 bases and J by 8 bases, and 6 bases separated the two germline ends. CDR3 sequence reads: CASSTGEKLFF. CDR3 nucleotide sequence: TGTGCCAGCAGTACAGGAGAAAAACTGTTTTTT.

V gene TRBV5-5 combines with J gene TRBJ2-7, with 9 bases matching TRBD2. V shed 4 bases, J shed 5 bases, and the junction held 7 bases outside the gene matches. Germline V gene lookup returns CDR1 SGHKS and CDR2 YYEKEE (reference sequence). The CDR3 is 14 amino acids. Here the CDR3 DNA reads TGTGCCAGCAGCCCCAGGCGGGAGGGCCACGAGCAGTACTTC. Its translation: CASSPRREGHEQYF.

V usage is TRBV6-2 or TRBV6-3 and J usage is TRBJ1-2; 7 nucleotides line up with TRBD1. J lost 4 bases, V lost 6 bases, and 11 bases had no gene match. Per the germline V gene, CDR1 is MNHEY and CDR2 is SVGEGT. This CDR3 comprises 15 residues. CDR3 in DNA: TGTGCCAGCAGCATGCTGGGAGGGGGCGGCTATGGCTACACCTTC. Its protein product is CASSMLGGGGYGYTF.

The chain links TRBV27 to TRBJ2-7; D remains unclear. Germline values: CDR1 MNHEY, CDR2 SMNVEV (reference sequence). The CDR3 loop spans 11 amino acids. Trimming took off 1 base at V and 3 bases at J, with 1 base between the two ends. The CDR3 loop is CASSLYYEQYF. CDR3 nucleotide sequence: TGTGCCAGCAGTTTATACTACGAGCAGTACTTC.

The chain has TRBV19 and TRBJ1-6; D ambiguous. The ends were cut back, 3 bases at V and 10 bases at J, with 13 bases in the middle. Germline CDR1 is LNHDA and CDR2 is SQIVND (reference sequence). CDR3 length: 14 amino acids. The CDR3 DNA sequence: TGTGCCAGTAGTATGGTCGGACTAGGCTCACCCCTCCACTTT. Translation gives CASSMVGLGSPLHF.

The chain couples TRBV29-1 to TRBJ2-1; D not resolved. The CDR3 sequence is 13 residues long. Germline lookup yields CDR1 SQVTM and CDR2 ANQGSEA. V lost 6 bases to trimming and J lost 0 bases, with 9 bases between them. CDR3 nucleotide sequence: TGCAGCGTCGACGGTAGCTCCTACAATGAGCAGTTCTTC. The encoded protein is CSVDGSSYNEQFF.

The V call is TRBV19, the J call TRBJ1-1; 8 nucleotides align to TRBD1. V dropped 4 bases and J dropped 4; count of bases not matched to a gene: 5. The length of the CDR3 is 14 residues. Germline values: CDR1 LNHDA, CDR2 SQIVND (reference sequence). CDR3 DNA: TGTGCCAGTAGTAACAGGGGGGGAATCACTGAAGCTTTCTTT. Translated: CASSNRGGITEAFF.

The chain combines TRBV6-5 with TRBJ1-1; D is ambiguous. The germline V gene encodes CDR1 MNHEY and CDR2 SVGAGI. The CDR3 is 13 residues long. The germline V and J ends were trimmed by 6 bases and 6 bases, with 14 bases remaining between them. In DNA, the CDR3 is TGTGCCAGCAGAAAAGAGGGTTATTCTGAAGCTTTCTTT. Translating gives CASRKEGYSEAFF.

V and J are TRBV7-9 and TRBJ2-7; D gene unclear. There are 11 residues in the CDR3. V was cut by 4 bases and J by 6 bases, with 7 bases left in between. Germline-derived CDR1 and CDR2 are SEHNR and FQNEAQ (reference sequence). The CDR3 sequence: CASSSYGEQYF. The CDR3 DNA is TGTGCCAGCAGCTCTTACGGCGAGCAGTACTTC. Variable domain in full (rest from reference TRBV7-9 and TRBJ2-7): DTGVSQNPRHKITKRGQNVTFRCDPISEHNRLYWYRQTLGQGPEFLTYFQNEAQLEKSRLLSDRFSAERPKGSFSTLEIQRTEQGDSAMYLCASSSYGEQYFGPGTRLTVT.

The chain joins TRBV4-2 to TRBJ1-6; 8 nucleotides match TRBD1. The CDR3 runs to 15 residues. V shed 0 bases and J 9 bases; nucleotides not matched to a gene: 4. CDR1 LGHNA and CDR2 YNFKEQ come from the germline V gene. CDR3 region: CASSQEGTGGSPLHF. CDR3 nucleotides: TGTGCCAGCAGCCAAGAGGGTACAGGGGGTTCACCCCTCCACTTT.

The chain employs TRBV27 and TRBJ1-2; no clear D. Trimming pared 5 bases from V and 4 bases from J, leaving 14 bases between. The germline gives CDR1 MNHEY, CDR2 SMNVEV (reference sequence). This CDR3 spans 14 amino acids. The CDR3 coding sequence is TGTGCCAGCAGTCCTTCCCCCCGAGGCTATGGCTACACCTTC. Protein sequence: CASSPSPRGYGYTF.

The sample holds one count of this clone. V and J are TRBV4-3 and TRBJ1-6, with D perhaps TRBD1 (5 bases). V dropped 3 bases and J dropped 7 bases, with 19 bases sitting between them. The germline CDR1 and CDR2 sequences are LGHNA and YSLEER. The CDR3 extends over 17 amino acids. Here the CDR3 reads CASSQSLGGGPNSPLHF. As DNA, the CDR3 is TGCGCCAGCAGCCAGTCCCTGGGGGGGGGACCGAATTCACCCCTCCACTTT.

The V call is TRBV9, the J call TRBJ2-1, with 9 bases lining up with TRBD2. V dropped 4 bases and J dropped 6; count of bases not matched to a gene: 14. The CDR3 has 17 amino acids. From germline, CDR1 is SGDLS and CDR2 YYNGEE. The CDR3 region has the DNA TGTGCCAGCAGCCCTGGGGGTAGCGGGAGTTTCGGCAATGAGCAGTTCTTC. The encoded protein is CASSPGGSGSFGNEQFF.

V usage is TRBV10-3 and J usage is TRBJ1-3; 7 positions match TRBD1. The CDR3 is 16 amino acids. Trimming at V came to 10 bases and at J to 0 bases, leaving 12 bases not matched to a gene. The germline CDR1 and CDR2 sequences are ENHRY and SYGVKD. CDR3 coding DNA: TGTGCCACACTCACCGGGGACAGATTCTCTGGAAACACCATATATTTT. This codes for CATLTGDRFSGNTIYF.

CDR3 region: CASSPRQGLGEKLFF. CDR3 in DNA: TGTGCCAGTAGTCCCCGACAGGGCTTAGGTGAAAAACTGTTTTTT. The J gene is TRBJ1-4, the V gene TRBV19, with TRBD1 matching over 7 bases. V dropped 5 bases and J dropped 7; count of bases not matched to a gene: 10. The CDR3 extends over 15 amino acids. Germline CDR1 and CDR2: LNHDA and SQIVND (reference sequence). The full variable domain, its missing parts supplied by reference TRBV19 and TRBJ1-4, is DGGITQSPKYLFRKEGQNVTLSCEQNLNHDAMYWYRQDPGQGLRLIYYSQIVNDFQKGDIAEGYSVSREKKESFPLTVTSAQKNPTAFYLCASSPRQGLGEKLFFGSGTQLSVL.

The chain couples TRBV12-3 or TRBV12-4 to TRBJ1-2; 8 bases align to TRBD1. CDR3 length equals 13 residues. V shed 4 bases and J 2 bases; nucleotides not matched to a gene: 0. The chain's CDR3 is CASSSGGNYGYTF. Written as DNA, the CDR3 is TGTGCCAGCAGTTCAGGGGGCAACTATGGCTACACCTTC.

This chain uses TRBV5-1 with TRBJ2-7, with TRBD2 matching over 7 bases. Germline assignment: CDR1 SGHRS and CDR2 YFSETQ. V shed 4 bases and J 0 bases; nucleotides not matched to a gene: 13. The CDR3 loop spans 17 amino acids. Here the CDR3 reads CASSTEGGGIPSYEQYF. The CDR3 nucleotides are TGCGCCAGCAGCACCGAGGGCGGGGGTATACCCTCCTACGAGCAGTACTTC.